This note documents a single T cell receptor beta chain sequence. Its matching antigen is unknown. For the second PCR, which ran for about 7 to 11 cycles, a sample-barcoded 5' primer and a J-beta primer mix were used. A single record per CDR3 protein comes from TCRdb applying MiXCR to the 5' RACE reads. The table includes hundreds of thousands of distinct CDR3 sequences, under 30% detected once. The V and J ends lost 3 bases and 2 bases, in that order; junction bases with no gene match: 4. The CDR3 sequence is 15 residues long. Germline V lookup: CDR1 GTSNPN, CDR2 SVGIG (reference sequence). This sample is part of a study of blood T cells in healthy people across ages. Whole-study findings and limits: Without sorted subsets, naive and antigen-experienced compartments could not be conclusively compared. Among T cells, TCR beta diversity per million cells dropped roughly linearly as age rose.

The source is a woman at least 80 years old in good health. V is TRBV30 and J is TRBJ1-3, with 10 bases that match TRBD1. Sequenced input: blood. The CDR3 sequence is CAWRTGGAAGNTIYF. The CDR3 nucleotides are TGTGCCTGGAGGACAGGGGGCGCCGCTGGAAACACCATATATTTT.